Listed below are T cell receptor beta chains from one sample, sequenced in a study of graft-versus-host responses after intestinal transplantation. The table came from immunoSEQ multiplex PCR; TCRdb's copy has only in-frame clones and leaves some out. This table has some 15,000 clones, approximately 86% appearing once. Sequenced material: ileum tissue, taken 17 days after transplant. All receptors derive from a human patient who received an intestinal transplant, so some T cells may come from the graft donor. Each CDR3 is given with its conserved first and last residue. The order of the fields is J gene, V gene, D gene, clone size, CDR3 protein, CDR3 DNA. A D gene is named only where the DNA matches it firmly. Only part of the rows carry a size: once, few, many, or a class if the clone is expanded.

j_gene: TRBJ2-3; v_gene: TRBV7-8; d_gene: TRBD2; abundance: NA; CDR3aa: CASSLPLAGGGDTQYF; CDR3nt: TGTGCCAGCAGCTTACCGCTAGCGGGAGGAGGAGATACGCAGTATTTT
j_gene: TRBJ2-3; v_gene: TRBV27; d_gene: NA; abundance: once; CDR3aa: CASSLGLRFTDTQYF; CDR3nt: TGTGCCAGCAGTTTAGGACTCAGGTTTACAGATACGCAGTATTTT
j_gene: TRBJ2-4; v_gene: TRBV27; d_gene: TRBD1; abundance: NA; CDR3aa: CASSPFPPGGDSKNIQYF; CDR3nt: TGTGCCAGCAGTCCCTTCCCTCCAGGGGGCGACTCCAAAAACATTCAGTACTTC
j_gene: TRBJ2-7; v_gene: TRBV25-1; d_gene: NA; abundance: NA; CDR3aa: CASSEQEAKEQYF; CDR3nt: TGTGCCAGCAGTGAACAAGAGGCCAAGGAGCAGTACTTC
j_gene: TRBJ1-1; v_gene: TRBV18; d_gene: NA; abundance: NA; CDR3aa: CASSLDPNTEAFF; CDR3nt: TGTGCCAGCTCACTGGACCCAAACACTGAAGCTTTCTTT
j_gene: TRBJ1-5; v_gene: TRBV5-8; d_gene: TRBD1; abundance: NA; CDR3aa: CASSSGTGGNQPQHF; CDR3nt: TGTGCCAGCAGCTCCGGGACAGGAGGCAATCAGCCCCAGCATTTT
j_gene: TRBJ2-3; v_gene: TRBV9; d_gene: NA; abundance: NA; CDR3aa: CASSAPLARVGPDTQYF; CDR3nt: TGTGCCAGCAGCGCGCCGCTAGCGAGAGTCGGTCCAGATACGCAGTATTTT
j_gene: TRBJ2-7; v_gene: TRBV28; d_gene: NA; abundance: NA; CDR3aa: CASSLGTTYEQYF; CDR3nt: TGTGCCAGCAGTTTAGGCACCACCTACGAGCAGTACTTC
j_gene: TRBJ2-2; v_gene: TRBV28; d_gene: NA; abundance: NA; CDR3aa: CASIPTNGNTGELFF; CDR3nt: TGTGCCAGCATCCCGACTAACGGGAACACCGGGGAGCTGTTTTTT
j_gene: TRBJ2-7; v_gene: TRBV4-1; d_gene: NA; abundance: NA; CDR3aa: CASSQVGLNSYEQYF; CDR3nt: TGCGCCAGCAGCCAAGTAGGACTGAACTCCTACGAGCAGTACTTC
j_gene: TRBJ2-3; v_gene: TRBV30; d_gene: TRBD2; abundance: NA; CDR3aa: CAWSVGLRGVSDTQYF; CDR3nt: TGTGCCTGGAGTGTAGGGCTGCGGGGGGTGTCAGATACGCAGTATTTT
j_gene: TRBJ2-1; v_gene: TRBV29-1; d_gene: NA; abundance: NA; CDR3aa: CSVEGVPGNGEQFF; CDR3nt: TGCAGCGTTGAAGGGGTCCCGGGGAATGGTGAGCAGTTCTTC
j_gene: TRBJ1-1; v_gene: TRBV28; d_gene: TRBD1; abundance: NA; CDR3aa: CATLPPTGGTEAFF; CDR3nt: TGTGCCACCTTACCACCAACAGGGGGCACTGAAGCTTTCTTT
j_gene: TRBJ1-1; v_gene: TRBV28; d_gene: NA; abundance: few; CDR3aa: CASRTTTEAFF; CDR3nt: TGTGCCAGCAGGACGACTACTGAAGCTTTCTTT
j_gene: TRBJ2-7; v_gene: TRBV7-2; d_gene: NA; abundance: NA; CDR3aa: CASSLAWGEPYEQYF; CDR3nt: TGTGCCAGCAGCTTAGCATGGGGGGAGCCCTACGAGCAGTACTTC
j_gene: TRBJ1-1; v_gene: TRBV29-1; d_gene: NA; abundance: NA; CDR3aa: CSVEREMNTEAFF; CDR3nt: TGCAGCGTTGAACGGGAGATGAACACTGAAGCTTTCTTT
j_gene: TRBJ1-1; v_gene: TRBV6-5; d_gene: NA; abundance: NA; CDR3aa: CASSYERGGEAFF; CDR3nt: TGTGCCAGCAGTTACGAGAGGGGGGGTGAAGCTTTCTTT
j_gene: TRBJ1-1; v_gene: TRBV29-1; d_gene: NA; abundance: few; CDR3aa: CSVVGPWGGVYTEAFF; CDR3nt: TGCAGCGTTGTGGGCCCCTGGGGAGGAGTTTACACTGAAGCTTTCTTT
j_gene: TRBJ2-1; v_gene: TRBV9; d_gene: NA; abundance: few; CDR3aa: CASSVDGVRGNEQFF; CDR3nt: TGTGCCAGCAGCGTAGACGGGGTGCGAGGGAATGAGCAGTTCTTC
j_gene: TRBJ1-3; v_gene: TRBV5-1; d_gene: NA; abundance: NA; CDR3aa: CASSLGQTSGNTIYF; CDR3nt: TGCGCCAGCAGCTTGGGACAGACTTCTGGAAACACCATATATTTT
j_gene: TRBJ2-7; v_gene: TRBV19; d_gene: NA; abundance: NA; CDR3aa: CASSVEGRGSYEQYF; CDR3nt: TGTGCCAGTAGTGTTGAGGGGAGAGGATCCTACGAGCAGTACTTC
j_gene: TRBJ2-7; v_gene: TRBV10-3; d_gene: NA; abundance: NA; CDR3aa: CAISESEQVVWEQYF; CDR3nt: TGTGCCATCAGTGAGTCGGAACAGGTTGTTTGGGAGCAGTACTTC
j_gene: TRBJ2-1; v_gene: TRBV19; d_gene: TRBD1; abundance: NA; CDR3aa: CASSTRQGPLWNEQFF; CDR3nt: TGTGCCAGTAGTACGCGACAGGGGCCCCTATGGAATGAGCAGTTCTTC
j_gene: TRBJ2-7; v_gene: TRBV27; d_gene: TRBD1; abundance: NA; CDR3aa: CASSVGQVGSYEQYF; CDR3nt: TGTGCCAGCAGTGTGGGACAGGTTGGCTCCTACGAGCAGTACTTC
j_gene: TRBJ2-3; v_gene: TRBV18; d_gene: NA; abundance: NA; CDR3aa: CASTTDSTDTQYF; CDR3nt: TGTGCCAGCACGACAGATAGCACAGATACGCAGTATTTT
j_gene: TRBJ2-1; v_gene: TRBV6-4; d_gene: NA; abundance: NA; CDR3aa: CASSEGGDYNEQFF; CDR3nt: TGTGCCAGCAGTGAAGGCGGGGATTACAATGAGCAGTTCTTC
j_gene: TRBJ2-1; v_gene: TRBV4-1; d_gene: TRBD2; abundance: NA; CDR3aa: CASSQPGLADNEQFF; CDR3nt: TGCGCCAGCAGCCAACCAGGACTAGCGGATAATGAGCAGTTCTTC
j_gene: TRBJ1-1; v_gene: TRBV7-8; d_gene: NA; abundance: NA; CDR3aa: CASSPSDRLNTEAFF; CDR3nt: TGTGCCAGCAGCCCGTCGGACCGTCTGAACACTGAAGCTTTCTTT